These 9 T cell receptor beta chains share one sample of origin, sequenced in a study of human T cells and chemical hapten exposure. Unique molecular identifiers were linked by the library to individual cDNA molecules. TCRdb reanalysed the reads using MiXCR and keeps one entry per CDR3 protein. The top ten hold about 1.4% of the sample, which has around 120,000 distinct CDR3 sequences, 8.5% to 9% seen once. It was unfractionated whole blood from which total RNA was extracted. Input material: whole blood. The receptors derive from a human donor in good health. Some clones in this sample may be carry-over from other donors' samples.

The rearrangement joins TRBV20-1 to TRBJ1-5; a possible D gene is TRBD1 (6 bases). From germline, CDR1 is DFQATT and CDR2 SNEGSKA (reference sequence). This CDR3 comprises 14 residues. Between the trimmed V and J ends, which lost 6 bases and 3 bases, there was a span of 15 bases. CDR3 bases: TGCAGTGCCAAGACTGGGGGGCTCAATCAGCCCCAGCATTTT. It encodes CSAKTGGLNQPQHF.

This clonotype appeared many times. The gene calls are TRBV7-9 and TRBJ2-3; the match to TRBD2 covers 11 bases. The CDR3 contains 18 residues. In germline, CDR1 is SEHNR, CDR2 FQNEAQ (reference sequence). J gave up 4 bases and V 1 base, and 10 bases lay outside the gene matches. CDR3 sequence reads: CASSLGLAGGQIADTQYF. CDR3 sequence (DNA): TGTGCCAGCAGCTTAGGGCTAGCGGGAGGACAGATAGCAGATACGCAGTATTTT.

This clonotype was seen only a few times. This chain's CDR3 is CASSQDVGGAWTGELFF. DNA of the CDR3: TGTGCCAGCAGCCAAGATGTGGGGGGCGCGTGGACCGGGGAGCTGTTTTTT. The chain carries TRBV14 and TRBJ2-2; D possibly uses TRBD1 or TRBD2 (6 bases each). Trimming took 0 bases from V and 5 from J, leaving 16 bases between them. The CDR3 has 17 amino acids. Germline assignment: CDR1 SGHDN and CDR2 FVKESK.

The V and J genes are TRBV5-4 and TRBJ2-5, with D possibly being TRBD1 (6 bases). V gave up 4 bases and J gave up 4 bases, with 20 bases separating them. The CDR3 extends over 16 amino acids. The V gene's germline CDR1 is SGHNT and CDR2 YYREEE (reference sequence). This CDR3 is CASSKVGGQGPETQYF. CDR3 sequence (DNA): TGTGCCAGCAGCAAAGTCGGTGGGCAGGGGCCAGAGACCCAGTACTTC. Full variable domain (missing parts from reference TRBV5-4 and TRBJ2-5): ETGVTQSPTHLIKTRGQQVTLRCSSQSGHNTVSWYQQALGQGPQFIFQYYREEENGRGNFPPRFSGLQFPNYSSELNVNALELDDSALYLCASSKVGGQGPETQYFGPGTRLLVL.

This clonotype occurred a few times. The rearrangement joins TRBV6-6 to TRBJ2-5; 7 bases are a match to TRBD2. Germline CDR1 MNHNY, CDR2 SVGAGI (reference sequence). CDR3 length: 15 amino acids. With 2 bases clipped from V and 2 bases from J, the junction kept 5 bases outside the gene matches. Written as DNA, the CDR3 is TGTGCCAGCAGTTACGGTACTAGCGATCAAGAGACCCAGTACTTC. Protein: CASSYGTSDQETQYF.

The J gene is TRBJ1-1, the V gene TRBV11-2, with D maybe TRBD1 (6 bases). The CDR3 contains 15 residues. Germline V gene sequence: CDR1 SGHAT, CDR2 FQNNGV. The V and J ends lost 1 base and 3 bases respectively, with 12 bases between them. The CDR3, as DNA: TGTGCCAGCAGCTTAGGAACCAGGGGAGACACTGAAGCTTTCTTT. It translates to CASSLGTRGDTEAFF. Combining the CDR3 with reference TRBV11-2 and TRBJ1-1 gives the whole variable domain EAGVAQSPRYKIIEKRQSVAFWCNPISGHATLYWYQQILGQGPKLLIQFQNNGVVDDSQLPKDRFSAERLKGVDSTLKIQPAKLEDSAVYLCASSLGTRGDTEAFFGQGTRLTVV.

This clonotype has more than one count but fewer than ten. V is TRBV29-1 and J is TRBJ2-1; TRBD2 agrees at 11 bases. Trimming took 7 bases from V and 5 from J; bases not matched to a gene: 7. The CDR3 is 14 amino acids. Germline values: CDR1 SQVTM, CDR2 ANQGSEA. CDR3 amino acids: CSASGTSGHNEQFF. CDR3 coding DNA: TGCAGCGCATCCGGGACTAGCGGTCACAATGAGCAGTTCTTC.

This clonotype occurred many times. This chain joins TRBV11-3 and TRBJ2-3; the D is unclear. This CDR3 has 14 amino acids. Germline-derived CDR1 and CDR2 are SGHNT and YENEEA. The V and J ends lost 1 base and 0 bases respectively, with 5 bases between them. This CDR3 reads CASSLARSTDTQYF. As DNA, the CDR3 is TGTGCCAGCAGCTTAGCCCGGAGCACAGATACGCAGTATTTT.

This clonotype has more than one count but fewer than ten. The chain couples TRBV7-2 to TRBJ2-1; D is undetermined. The CDR3 length is 14 residues. Germline lookup yields CDR1 SGHTA and CDR2 FQGNSA. Trimming removed 1 base from V and 4 bases from J, with 8 bases in between. CDR3 nucleotide sequence: TGTGCCAGCAGCTTAGTAGGCAGGTACAATGAGCAGTTCTTC. Translating it yields CASSLVGRYNEQFF.